These 7 T cell receptor beta chains came from one sample sequenced in a study of T cell responses to AZD1222 COVID-19 vaccine. Method: immunoSEQ multiplex PCR; TCRdb's copy keeps in-frame clones and lacks some. The table lists about 110,000 clones, about 91% of them singletons, with less than 6% in the top ten. Sample: peripheral blood, taken on day 0 of AZD1222 vaccination. These receptors originate from an adult in good health.

The CDR3 is CASSLEISGANTEAFF. The CDR3 bases are TGTGCCAGCAGCCTAGAGATATCGGGTGCGAACACTGAAGCTTTCTTT. The chain couples TRBV7-6 to TRBJ1-1; D gene unclear. Trimming left V 5 bases short and J 1 base short, with 17 bases between. The CDR3 extends over 16 amino acids. Germline lookup yields CDR1 SGHVS and CDR2 FNYEAQ.

The rearrangement uses TRBV28 and TRBJ1-1, with TRBD1 identical over 10 bases. V was clipped by 8 bases and J by 11 bases; unmatched bases: 14. This CDR3 spans 14 amino acids. Germline-derived CDR1 and CDR2 are MDHEN and SYDVKM. CDR3 in amino acids: CASAYPRQGAIAFF. The CDR3 DNA reads as TGTGCCAGCGCTTACCCCCGACAGGGGGCTATCGCTTTCTTT.

V and J are TRBV7-9 and TRBJ1-6; D is unclear. With 3 bases removed from V and 8 bases from J, the gap between germline ends came to 14 bases. CDR1 and CDR2 from the germline V gene are SEHNR and FQNEAQ (reference sequence). This CDR3 comprises 15 residues. CDR3 protein: CASSLDSRGYSPLHF. DNA of the CDR3: TGTGCCAGCAGCTTGGACTCCCGAGGATATTCACCCCTCCACTTT.

The chain is built from TRBV6-2 or TRBV6-3 and TRBJ1-5; D gene uncertain. Trimming pared 6 bases from V and 3 bases from J, leaving 12 bases between. This CDR3 is 14 amino acids long. The germline gives CDR1 MNHEY, CDR2 SVGEGT. The CDR3, as DNA: TGTGCCAGCAGCGCCCGATCTTCCAATCAGCCCCAGCATTTT. Translating gives CASSARSSNQPQHF.

This chain connects TRBV23-1 to TRBJ1-5, with TRBD1 as a possible D gene (6 bases). TRBV23-1 belongs to the ORF category, with a function that is uncertain. The CDR3 spans 14 residues. V lost 6 bases, J lost 7 bases, and 16 bases lay in between. The CDR3 DNA follows: TGCGCCAGCAGCAGCCGGGGGCAGAGGCAGCCCCAGCATTTT. It specifies CASSSRGQRQPQHF.

The chain has TRBV7-8 and TRBJ2-5; unclear D gene. Between the trimmed V and J ends, which lost 2 bases and 2 bases, there was a span of 6 bases. The CDR3 sequence is 13 residues long. Per the germline V gene, CDR1 is SGHVS and CDR2 is FQNEAQ. CDR3 amino acids: CASSLSDQETQYF. DNA for the CDR3: TGTGCCAGCAGCTTAAGTGATCAAGAGACCCAGTACTTC.

The V and J genes are TRBV18 and TRBJ1-5; the match to TRBD1 covers 9 bases. CDR1 KGHSH and CDR2 LQKENI come from the germline V gene. The CDR3 runs 15 residues. Trimming removed 4 bases from V and 7 bases from J; junction bases left unmatched: 8. CDR3 amino acids: CASSQTTGGGQPQHF. The CDR3 DNA sequence: TGTGCCAGCTCACAAACTACAGGGGGCGGACAGCCCCAGCATTTT.